Shown below are 30 T cell receptor beta chains from a single sample sequenced in a study of T cell responses to AZD1222 COVID-19 vaccine. Produced via immunoSEQ multiplex PCR; TCRdb's table is partial and in-frame only. The sample has 150,000 to 200,000 clones; 80% to 95% are singletons. The sequenced sample was peripheral blood, obtained on day 0 of AZD1222 vaccination. The receptors come from an adult in good health.

The J gene is TRBJ1-2, the V gene TRBV25-1; a possible D gene is TRBD1 (5 bases). Germline CDR1 reads MGHDK; CDR2 reads SYGVNS. This CDR3 contains 17 residues. The ends were cut back, 4 bases at V and 6 bases at J, with 24 bases in the middle. CDR3 protein: CASSGSLPSGRVHGYTF. CDR3 nucleotides: TGTGCCAGCAGTGGCTCCCTGCCCTCGGGACGGGTACATGGCTACACCTTC.

The rearrangement joins TRBV11-2 to TRBJ2-1, with 8 positions matching TRBD1. With V trimmed by 3 bases and J by 4 bases, 8 bases remained unmatched. The CDR3 is made up of 16 amino acids. Germline assignment: CDR1 SGHAT and CDR2 FQNNGV. The CDR3 coding sequence is TGTGCCAGCAGCTTTCAAGGACAGGGATCATACAATGAGCAGTTCTTC. It yields the protein CASSFQGQGSYNEQFF.

The chain joins TRBV9 to TRBJ2-3; D possibly corresponds to TRBD1 (5 bases). Germline V gene sequence: CDR1 SGDLS, CDR2 YYNGEE. V was cut by 0 bases and J by 5 bases, with 7 bases left in between. This CDR3 region has 13 residues. The CDR3: CASSVVDKDTQYF. In DNA form, the CDR3 reads TGTGCCAGCAGCGTAGTGGACAAAGATACGCAGTATTTT.

The chain links TRBV18 to TRBJ2-2, with TRBD1 matching 8 bases. Trimming removed 3 bases from V and 8 bases from J; junction bases left unmatched: 2. From germline, CDR1 is KGHSH and CDR2 LQKENI. There are 13 residues in the CDR3. In DNA form, the CDR3 reads TGTGCCAGCTCACCGCAGGGGGCTGGGGAGCTGTTTTTT. Translation: CASSPQGAGELFF.

Regarding this clone: The same CDR3 also results from other DNA sequences found in this sample. This chain links TRBV27 with TRBJ2-6; D is unresolved. Trimming shortened V by 2 bases and J by 9 bases, and 11 bases separated the two germline ends. The CDR3 loop spans 14 amino acids. Germline-derived CDR1 and CDR2 are MNHEY and SMNVEV (reference sequence). In DNA form, the CDR3 reads TGTGCCAGCAGTTTAGGTGGAAGTGGCAACGTCCTGACTTTC. It yields the protein CASSLGGSGNVLTF.

The genes are TRBV23-1 and TRBJ1-4; 8 nucleotides align to TRBD1. TRBV23-1 is an ORF; its function is uncertain. The CDR3 contains 16 residues. V shed 0 bases and J 5 bases; nucleotides not matched to a gene: 5. CDR3 sequence reads: CASSQSLDRGNEKLFF. Written as DNA, the CDR3 is TGCGCCAGCAGTCAATCCCTAGACAGGGGAAATGAAAAACTGTTTTTT.

This sequence joins TRBV5-1 and TRBJ2-7; TRBD2 might be the D (6 bases). Germline assignment: CDR1 SGHRS and CDR2 YFSETQ. V lost 1 base and J 1 base, leaving 9 bases between the germline ends. The CDR3 has 14 residues. The CDR3 sequence is CASSLSSGSYEQYF. Here the CDR3 DNA reads TGCGCCAGCAGCTTGAGTAGCGGATCCTACGAGCAGTACTTC.

The chain links TRBV5-6 to TRBJ2-7; TRBD1 or TRBD2 may be the D gene (5 bases each). This CDR3 has 13 residues. Germline-derived CDR1 and CDR2 are SGHDT and YYEEEE. V lost 3 bases and J lost 6, with 13 bases in between. CDR3 residues: CASSSWGLSEQYF. Here the CDR3 DNA reads TGTGCCAGCAGCTCCTGGGGGTTGTCCGAGCAGTACTTC.

The genes are TRBV7-7 and TRBJ1-3; D unclear. Between the trimmed V and J ends, which lost 1 base and 2 bases, there was a span of 9 bases. The CDR3 is 15 residues long. From germline, CDR1 is SSHAT and CDR2 FNYEAQ (reference sequence). The CDR3 protein is CASSLGTDPGNTIYF. In DNA form, the CDR3 reads TGTGCCAGCAGCTTAGGGACTGACCCTGGAAACACCATATATTTT.

V is TRBV18 and J is TRBJ2-1; D gene unclear. This CDR3 region has 13 residues. In germline, CDR1 is KGHSH, CDR2 LQKENI. Trimming removed 5 bases at V and 5 bases at J, with 10 bases between. The DNA of the CDR3 is TGTGCCAGCTCAAGGCAGGAAAACAATGAGCAGTTCTTC. Amino acids: CASSRQENNEQFF.

V is TRBV6-5 and J is TRBJ1-6; D is possibly TRBD1 (6 bases). Germline-derived CDR1 and CDR2 are MNHEY and SVGAGI. The CDR3 extends over 14 amino acids. V was clipped by 6 bases and J by 6 bases, with 12 bases between them. CDR3 DNA sequence: TGTGCCAGCAGCTACACAGGGTTTAATTCACCCCTCCACTTT. It specifies CASSYTGFNSPLHF.

V gene TRBV29-1 combines with J gene TRBJ2-1; maybe TRBD1 (5 bases). This CDR3 is 11 amino acids long. Germline lookup yields CDR1 SQVTM and CDR2 ANQGSEA. V was clipped by 5 bases and J by 10 bases, with 12 bases between them. The CDR3 protein is CSVHSWGEQFF. The CDR3 DNA is TGCAGCGTTCATAGCTGGGGCGAGCAGTTCTTC.

The V and J genes are TRBV5-1 and TRBJ1-1; 9 positions agree with TRBD1. With 4 bases clipped from V and 4 bases from J, the junction kept 5 bases outside the gene matches. The CDR3 extends over 14 amino acids. The V gene's germline CDR1 is SGHRS and CDR2 YFSETQ. The CDR3 sequence: CASSARQGGTEAFF. The CDR3 bases are TGCGCCAGCAGCGCCCGACAGGGGGGCACTGAAGCTTTCTTT.

The V call is TRBV7-3, the J call TRBJ2-1; 10 bases are shared with TRBD2. The germline CDR1 and CDR2 sequences are SGHTA and FQGTGA. This CDR3 has 17 residues. Losses at the gene ends were 3 bases for V and 9 bases for J; bases not matched to a gene: 14. The CDR3: CASSFLGERGGFGEQFF. The CDR3 DNA follows: TGTGCCAGCAGCTTCTTGGGCGAGCGGGGGGGCTTTGGTGAGCAGTTCTTC. The whole variable domain, filled in from reference TRBV7-3 and TRBJ2-1, reads GAGVSQTPSNKVTEKGKYVELRCDPISGHTALYWYRQSLGQGPEFLIYFQGTGAADDSGLPNDRFFAVRPEGSVSTLKIQRTERGDSAVYLCASSFLGERGGFGEQFFGPGTRLTVL.

Concerning this clone: Distinct nucleotide sequences in the sample also encode this CDR3. The chain uses TRBV7-2 and TRBJ1-5; the D is unclear. The V end was cut by 5 bases, the J end by 4 bases, with 6 bases between. CDR1 is SGHTA and CDR2 is FQGNSA in the germline V gene. This CDR3 contains 12 residues. The CDR3 loop is CASSPRNQPQHF. In DNA, the CDR3 is TGTGCCAGCAGCCCCAGGAATCAGCCCCAGCATTTT.

This chain joins TRBV28 and TRBJ1-2; D is uncertain. Germline V gene data show CDR1 as MDHEN and CDR2 as SYDVKM. This CDR3 region has 16 residues. V lost 8 bases and J lost 1, with 20 bases in between. The CDR3, as DNA: TGTGCCAGCGGTCGAGCCGGGTCTGGAGGTAACTATGGCTACACCTTC. It specifies CASGRAGSGGNYGYTF.

This clone was seen more than once but under ten times. The chain employs TRBV18 and TRBJ2-7; 9 positions match TRBD2. V lost 4 bases and J lost 2; bases outside the gene matches: 12. The germline V gene has CDR1 KGHSH and CDR2 LQKENI. The CDR3 contains 17 residues. Written as DNA, the CDR3 is TGTGCCAGCTCACGGGCGGTAGCGGGGGCGCCCCCCTACGAGCAGTACTTC. The encoded protein is CASSRAVAGAPPYEQYF.

This chain uses TRBV7-2 with TRBJ1-3; D not certain. CDR3 length equals 16 residues. CDR1 SGHTA and CDR2 FQGNSA come from the germline V gene. V lost 2 bases, J lost 0 bases, and 11 bases lay in between. The CDR3 loop is CASSLYTHNSGNTIYF. CDR3 in DNA: TGTGCCAGCAGCTTATATACCCACAACTCTGGAAACACCATATATTTT.

The chain combines TRBV28 with TRBJ2-3, with a weak D call TRBD2 (5 bases). V lost 6 bases, J lost 5 bases, and 18 bases lay in between. The CDR3 loop spans 15 amino acids. Per germline, CDR1 MDHEN and CDR2 SYDVKM. The CDR3 region is CASRGGGQEEDTQYF. In nucleotides, the CDR3 is TGTGCCAGCAGAGGTGGCGGTCAGGAGGAAGATACGCAGTATTTT.

The chain combines TRBV10-3 with TRBJ1-1; 7 bases are a match to TRBD1. Looked up from germline, CDR1 is ENHRY and CDR2 is SYGVKD. The CDR3 extends over 14 amino acids. V shed 6 bases, J shed 0 bases, and the junction held 4 bases outside the gene matches. The CDR3 DNA is TGTGCCATCAGGCCGGGACAGTTGAACACTGAAGCTTTCTTT. Its protein is CAIRPGQLNTEAFF.

The chain couples TRBV5-6 to TRBJ1-5, with D possibly TRBD1 on 6 matching bases. Germline CDR1 reads SGHDT; CDR2 reads YYEEEE. The CDR3 has 15 amino acids. The germline V and J ends were trimmed by 3 bases and 2 bases, with 12 bases remaining between them. CDR3 nucleotides: TGTGCCAGCAGCTATGGGACATTGGGCAATCAGCCCCAGCATTTT. Its translation: CASSYGTLGNQPQHF.

V is TRBV12-3 or TRBV12-4 and J is TRBJ1-2; no firm D call. Trimming cost V 0 bases and J 7 bases, with 9 bases left between them. The CDR3 sequence is 13 residues long. The CDR3 spells CASSLALGSGYTF. Here the CDR3 DNA reads TGTGCCAGCAGTTTAGCGCTAGGGAGTGGCTACACCTTC.

The rearrangement uses TRBV30 and TRBJ2-6; D unresolved. The CDR3 has 14 residues. The germline gives CDR1 GTSNPN, CDR2 SVGIG (reference sequence). V lost 2 bases and J lost 1, with 6 bases in between. The CDR3 DNA is TGTGCCTGGAGTCCCCCTTCTGGGGCCAACGTCCTGACTTTC. As protein: CAWSPPSGANVLTF.

V usage is TRBV6-5 and J usage is TRBJ2-7, with TRBD2 as a possible D gene (6 bases). Trimming removed 4 bases at V and 3 bases at J, with 10 bases between. The length of the CDR3 is 13 residues. Germline V CDR1 and CDR2: MNHEY, SVGAGI. The chain's CDR3 is CASSLEGYYEQYF. CDR3 sequence (DNA): TGTGCCAGCAGTTTGGAGGGTTACTACGAGCAGTACTTC.

The chain has TRBV7-2 and TRBJ2-1; D not resolved. The length of the CDR3 is 12 residues. Trimming shortened V by 2 bases and J by 4 bases, and 3 bases separated the two germline ends. Germline CDR1 SGHTA, CDR2 FQGNSA. The CDR3 loop is CASSLTYNEQFF. The CDR3 nucleotides read TGTGCCAGCAGCTTAACTTACAATGAGCAGTTCTTC.

This chain connects TRBV29-1 to TRBJ2-1; TRBD2 matches 7 bases. Per the germline V gene, CDR1 is SQVTM and CDR2 is ANQGSEA. Trimming at V came to 7 bases and at J to 1 base, leaving 7 bases not matched to a gene. This CDR3 contains 14 residues. CDR3 coding DNA: TGCAGCGGGTCCGGGGGGTGGTCCTACAATGAGCAGTTCTTC. Translating it yields CSGSGGWSYNEQFF.

This clone occurred a few times. The chain combines TRBV5-4 with TRBJ2-7; 8 nucleotides agree with TRBD1. The CDR3 runs to 14 residues. Germline assignment: CDR1 SGHNT and CDR2 YYREEE (reference sequence). Trimming took 9 bases from V and 0 from J; bases not matched to a gene: 8. CDR3 protein: CAIPAGTGSYEQYF. The CDR3 nucleotides are TGTGCCATCCCCGCCGGGACAGGCTCCTACGAGCAGTACTTC.

This chain links TRBV19 with TRBJ2-7; 11 nucleotides agree with TRBD1. The CDR3 is 16 amino acids. J was trimmed by 6 bases and V by 5 bases; bases with no gene match: 12. Germline CDR1 and CDR2: LNHDA and SQIVND (reference sequence). CDR3 nucleotide sequence: TGTGCCAGTAGTGCACCTTATGGGACAGGGGGATTCGAGCAGTACTTC. It translates to CASSAPYGTGGFEQYF.

The chain links TRBV19 to TRBJ2-2; tentative D call: TRBD1 (6 bases). CDR1 is LNHDA and CDR2 is SQIVND in the germline V gene (reference sequence). V gave up 6 bases and J gave up 1 base, with 9 bases separating them. The CDR3 is made up of 14 amino acids. CDR3 residues: CASSTGLNTGELFF. The CDR3 region has the DNA TGTGCCAGTAGCACAGGGTTGAACACCGGGGAGCTGTTTTTT.

The chain recombines TRBV21-1 with TRBJ1-6. TRBV21-1 is described as a pseudogene. This CDR3 has 15 residues. Here the CDR3 DNA reads TGTGCCAGCACCCAAGGACGGGGTGCGGATTCACCCCTCCACTTT. Encoded protein: CASTQGRGADSPLHF.